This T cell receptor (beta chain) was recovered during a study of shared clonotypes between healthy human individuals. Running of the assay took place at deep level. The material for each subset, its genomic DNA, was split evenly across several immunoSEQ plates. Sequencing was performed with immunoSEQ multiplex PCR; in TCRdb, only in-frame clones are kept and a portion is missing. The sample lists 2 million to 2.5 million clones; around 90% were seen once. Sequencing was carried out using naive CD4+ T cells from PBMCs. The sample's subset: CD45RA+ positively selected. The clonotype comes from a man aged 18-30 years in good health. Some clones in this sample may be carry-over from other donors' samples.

CDR3: CAISSLALAVQETQYF. The CDR3 DNA sequence: TGTGCCATCAGTTCTCTAGCTCTAGCGGTCCAAGAGACCCAGTACTTC. The chain couples TRBV10-3 to TRBJ2-5; 7 nucleotides match TRBD2. Germline V gene lookup returns CDR1 ENHRY and CDR2 SYGVKD. The CDR3 has 16 residues. V was pared by 5 bases and J by 1 base, with 10 bases of the junction left unmatched.